This is a list of T cell receptor beta chains from one sample in a study of T cell repertoires in cytomegalovirus infection. TCRdb redid the calling of the reads with MiXCR, one entry per CDR3 protein. The sample contains 450,000 to 550,000 distinct CDR3 sequences, approximately 15% of which appear only once. Sequencing was done on a sample of CD8+ T cells from PBMCs. The receptors originated from a human donor in good health (CMV status not recorded). Some clones in this sample may be carry-over from other donors' samples. Both conserved end residues are part of each CDR3. The order of the fields is V gene, clone size, J gene, D gene, CDR3 DNA, CDR3 protein. A D gene is named only where the DNA matches it firmly. A clone size is listed for some rows: how often the clone was seen (once, few, many), or a class if it is expanded.

>TRBV7-9|many|TRBJ1-3|TRBD1
TGTGCCAGCAGCCCGACAGGGGTGTTTGGAAACACCATATATTTT
CASSPTGVFGNTIYF
>TRBV12-5|many|TRBJ1-1|.
TGTGCTAGTGTGAGGCTCATGAACACTGAAGCTTTCTTT
CASVRLMNTEAFF
>TRBV7-9|many|TRBJ2-7|TRBD2
TGTGCCAGCAGCTTAGACCCCTCGGCTAGCGGGAGCTACGAGCAGTACTTC
CASSLDPSASGSYEQYF
>TRBV27|.|TRBJ1-5|TRBD1
TGTGCCAGCGGACAGGGCGGCGCTCAGCCCCAGCATTTT
CASGQGGAQPQHF
>TRBV19|few|TRBJ2-2|.
TGTGCCAGTAGTGCCCTCTCAGGGCTCAAGGGGAACACCGGGGAGCTGTTTTTT
CASSALSGLKGNTGELFF
>TRBV7-4|few|TRBJ1-5|TRBD1
TGTGCCAGCAGCTCCCCAGACAGGGGGGATCAGCCCCAGCATTTT
CASSSPDRGDQPQHF
>TRBV4-1|few|TRBJ2-1|TRBD2
TGCGCCAGCAGCCCCGGTGGTAGCGGGGGCCCGAGGTACAATGAGCAGTTCTTC
CASSPGGSGGPRYNEQFF
>TRBV7-3|many|TRBJ1-1|.
TGTGCCAGCAGCTCTCGCGGGGGCCAACTGAACACTGAAGCTTTCTTT
CASSSRGGQLNTEAFF
>TRBV14|many|TRBJ2-1|TRBD2
TGTGCCAGCAGCCAGGTTCGGGCGGGAGGCCCCTACAATGAGCAGTTCTTC
CASSQVRAGGPYNEQFF
>TRBV19|.|TRBJ2-1|TRBD1
TGTGCCAGTGGAACCGGGACAGGGGGCGTCTATGAGCAGTTCTTC
CASGTGTGGVYEQFF
>TRBV11-2|.|TRBJ2-7|.
TGTGCCAGCAGCTTAGATCACGGGGGGCCCTTCTCCTACGAGCAGTACTTC
CASSLDHGGPFSYEQYF
>TRBV19|few|TRBJ1-6|.
TGTGCCAGTAGTATAGCGCAGGGGCATAATTCACCCCTCCACTTT
CASSIAQGHNSPLHF
>TRBV7-8|many|TRBJ2-5|.
TGTGCCAGCAGAAGGAGGGGGCCTGAGACCCAGTACTTC
CASRRRGPETQYF
>TRBV7-9|many|TRBJ2-5|.
TGTGCCAGCAGCTTGCCCCTTACTATAGTCAGAGAGACCCAGTACTTC
CASSLPLTIVRETQYF
>TRBV10-2|many|TRBJ2-7|.
TGCGCCAGCAGTGAGTCGTACAGGCCCTACGAGCAGTACTTC
CASSESYRPYEQYF
>TRBV7-9|many|TRBJ1-4|TRBD1
TGTGCCAGCAGCTTAGGGGACAGGCCCCGTGTTTGGGTATTT
CASSLGDRPRVWVF
>TRBV7-9|many|TRBJ1-2|TRBD1
TGTGCCTTCCAGGGGGATGGCTATGGCTACACCTTC
CAFQGDGYGYTF
>TRBV28|few|TRBJ2-3|.
TGTGCCAGCAGTTTACGGGCGGGAATTACAGATACGCAGTATTTT
CASSLRAGITDTQYF
>TRBV4-1|many|TRBJ2-7|TRBD1
TGCGCCAGCAGCCAAGATGGGACAGGACCCTACGAGCAGTACTTC
CASSQDGTGPYEQYF
>TRBV6-1|.|TRBJ1-1|.
TGTGCCAGCAAATGGCGAGGTGAAGCTTTCTTT
CASKWRGEAFF
>TRBV7-9|.|TRBJ1-3|TRBD1
TGTGCCAGCAGCTTCCCCGACAGGGGGCGAGGGGCCATATATTTT
CASSFPDRGRGAIYF
>TRBV6-6|many|TRBJ2-7|TRBD1
TGTGCCAGTGTCATGGGACAGGGGTCTCACGAGCAGTACTTC
CASVMGQGSHEQYF